A single sample gave rise to the 3 T cell receptor beta chains below, sequenced in a study of blood T cells in healthy people across ages. Alongside a J-beta primer mix, a sample-barcoded 5' primer served in a second PCR lasting about 7 to 12 cycles. From the 5' RACE reads, TCRdb called clonotypes with MiXCR, one entry per CDR3 protein. Of over 1,300,000 distinct CDR3 sequences in the sample, around 55% were seen once. The sequenced sample consisted of blood. All receptors derive from a man between 18 and 29 years old in good health.

CDR3 loop: CAISVSVAGGYSYEQYF. CDR3 nucleotides: TGTGCCATCAGTGTCTCCGTAGCGGGAGGGTACTCCTACGAGCAGTACTTC. The gene calls are TRBV10-3 and TRBJ2-7; 11 bases match TRBD2. The CDR3 is 17 residues long. Trimming removed 4 bases from V and 0 bases from J; junction bases left unmatched: 8. CDR1 and CDR2 (germline): ENHRY, SYGVKD.

CDR3 loop: CASSSDRTLNEKLFF. CDR3 coding DNA: TGTGCCAGCAGCTCCGACCGAACTCTTAATGAAAAACTGTTTTTT. The chain has TRBV9 and TRBJ1-4; no clear D gene. Germline V gene data show CDR1 as SGDLS and CDR2 as YYNGEE. Trimming removed 4 bases from V and 4 bases from J, with 14 bases in between. The CDR3 length is 15 residues.

This clonotype was counted only a few times. V is TRBV29-1 and J is TRBJ2-5; 14 nucleotides agree with TRBD2. The germline gives CDR1 SQVTM, CDR2 ANQGSEA. J gave up 5 bases and V 6 bases, and 11 bases lay outside the gene matches. The CDR3 contains 16 residues. As DNA, the CDR3 is TGCAGCGTGCTCGGGACTAGCGGGAGCCCAGGGGAGACCCAGTACTTC. This sequence encodes CSVLGTSGSPGETQYF.